A single sample is the source of the 25 T cell receptor beta chains below, sequenced in a study of cytotoxic CD8 clonotypes in ibrutinib-treated CLL. TCRdb's copy holds only in-frame clones and misses some; the assay was immunoSEQ multiplex PCR. This sample yields some 350,000 clones, of which 67% are seen a single time; roughly 6% belongs to the top ten. The specimen comprised PBMCs, sampled after 36 months of ibrutinib treatment. The receptor source for this set is a human donor with chronic lymphocytic leukemia.

This sequence joins TRBV28 and TRBJ2-5; 7 bases agree with TRBD1. The CDR3 is made up of 15 amino acids. From germline, CDR1 is MDHEN and CDR2 SYDVKM. V lost 9 bases, J lost 1 base, and 11 bases stayed unmatched. The DNA of the CDR3 is TGTGCCAGTCTAGGACAGGTCCTAGCCCAAGAGACCCAGTACTTC. Amino acids: CASLGQVLAQETQYF.

This chain connects TRBV5-5 to TRBJ1-6, with D perhaps matching TRBD1 (6 bases). V shed 4 bases and J shed 7 bases, with 15 bases lying between them. This CDR3 spans 15 amino acids. The germline V gene has CDR1 SGHKS and CDR2 YYEKEE (reference sequence). The CDR3 DNA reads as TGTGCCAGCAGCCCGAACGGGGGACAAAATTCACCCCTCCACTTT. Its protein is CASSPNGGQNSPLHF. The full variable domain, rest sourced from reference TRBV5-5 and TRBJ1-6, is DAGVTQSPTHLIKTRGQQVTLRCSPISGHKSVSWYQQVLGQGPQFIFQYYEKEERGRGNFPDRFSARQFPNYSSELNVNALLLGDSALYLCASSPNGGQNSPLHFGNGTRLTVT.

This clone was recorded only once. The chain uses TRBV7-8 and TRBJ2-7; D is unresolved. Trimming took 1 base from V and 3 from J, leaving 10 bases between them. CDR1 SGHVS and CDR2 FQNEAQ come from the germline V gene. This CDR3 is built from 14 residues. The CDR3 reads CASSLGSSYYEQYF. The CDR3 nucleotides read TGTGCCAGCAGCTTAGGGTCTAGTTACTACGAGCAGTACTTC.

V gene TRBV7-9 combines with J gene TRBJ2-5; 7 bases agree with TRBD1. CDR1 is SEHNR and CDR2 is FQNEAQ in the germline V gene (reference sequence). The junction had 3 bases not matched to a gene; V was cut back by 0 bases and J by 5 bases. The length of the CDR3 is 14 residues. For the CDR3, the DNA is TGTGCCAGCAGCTTAGCACAGGGGAGCGAGACCCAGTACTTC. Its protein is CASSLAQGSETQYF. The variable domain in full, completed from reference TRBV7-9 and TRBJ2-5, reads DTGVSQNPRHKITKRGQNVTFRCDPISEHNRLYWYRQTLGQGPEFLTYFQNEAQLEKSRLLSDRFSAERPKGSFSTLEIQRTEQGDSAMYLCASSLAQGSETQYFGPGTRLLVL.

The V call is TRBV18, the J call TRBJ2-3; possibly TRBD1 for D (6 bases). CDR3 length: 15 residues. Trimming cost V 3 bases and J 7 bases, with 17 bases left between them. CDR1 and CDR2 from the germline V gene are KGHSH and LQKENI. CDR3 sequence reads: CASSPYLIGTNTQYF. The CDR3, as DNA: TGTGCCAGCTCACCCTATCTGATCGGGACAAATACGCAGTATTTT.

The V call is TRBV6-6, the J call TRBJ2-4; no reliable D call. The length of the CDR3 is 15 residues. V was trimmed by 7 bases and J by 1 base, leaving 14 bases between them. Germline loops: CDR1 MNHNY, CDR2 SVGAGI (reference sequence). The CDR3 sequence: CASTVDHRAKNIQYF. The CDR3 region has the DNA TGTGCCAGCACCGTAGATCATCGGGCCAAAAACATTCAGTACTTC.

In its sample, this clone was seen a few times. The V and J genes are TRBV27 and TRBJ2-3; no clear D gene. Trimming pared 0 bases from V and 1 base from J, leaving 8 bases between. This CDR3 has 15 amino acids. Per the germline V gene, CDR1 is MNHEY and CDR2 is SMNVEV (reference sequence). The CDR3 loop reads CASSLSPSGTDTQYF. The CDR3 bases are TGTGCCAGCAGTTTATCGCCTTCAGGCACAGATACGCAGTATTTT.

The chain joins TRBV10-3 to TRBJ2-2; D unclear. This CDR3 is 13 amino acids long. V was trimmed by 10 bases and J by 0 bases, leaving 9 bases between them. Germline V CDR1 and CDR2: ENHRY, SYGVKD. In DNA form, the CDR3 reads TGTGCCACCCTAGGTCCGAACACCGGGGAGCTGTTTTTT. Protein product: CATLGPNTGELFF.

The gene calls are TRBV28 and TRBJ2-5; possibly TRBD1 for D (5 bases). CDR1 and CDR2 from the germline V gene are MDHEN and SYDVKM. Trimming cost V 6 bases and J 9 bases, with 17 bases left between them. The length of the CDR3 is 13 residues. The CDR3 coding sequence is TGTGCCAGCAGCCAATATAGGGGCTCGGCCCAGTACTTC. This translates into CASSQYRGSAQYF.

The chain has TRBV10-3 and TRBJ2-3; 9 positions agree with TRBD2. J was trimmed by 5 bases and V by 4 bases; bases with no gene match: 7. Germline CDR1 ENHRY, CDR2 SYGVKD. CDR3 length: 15 residues. The DNA of the CDR3 is TGTGCCATCAGTGTCGAGCGGGAGGAAGGAGATACGCAGTATTTT. Protein sequence: CAISVEREEGDTQYF.

The V call is TRBV5-1, the J call TRBJ2-5; the match to TRBD1 covers 11 bases. V was pared by 2 bases and J by 2 bases, with 5 bases of the junction left unmatched. CDR3 length: 16 residues. Germline V lookup: CDR1 SGHRS, CDR2 YFSETQ. This CDR3 is CASSFYGTGGQETQYF. The CDR3 DNA reads as TGCGCCAGCAGCTTTTACGGGACAGGGGGTCAAGAGACCCAGTACTTC. Full variable domain (rest looked up from reference TRBV5-1 and TRBJ2-5): KAGVTQTPRYLIKTRGQQVTLSCSPISGHRSVSWYQQTPGQGLQFLFEYFSETQRNKGNFPGRFSGRQFSNSRSEMNVSTLELGDSALYLCASSFYGTGGQETQYFGPGTRLLVL.

The chain employs TRBV2 and TRBJ2-7; 11 bases are a match to TRBD1. From germline, CDR1 is SNHLY and CDR2 FYNNEI. The CDR3 runs 16 residues. Germline trimming cut 6 bases from V and 4 bases from J; bases unmatched to any gene: 11. This chain's CDR3 is CASRRNPGQGGYEQYF. Here the CDR3 DNA reads TGTGCCAGCAGACGCAATCCGGGACAGGGGGGGTACGAGCAGTACTTC.

The chain carries TRBV4-1 and TRBJ1-1; D uncertain. The V end was cut by 0 bases, the J end by 1 base, with 9 bases between. CDR3 length equals 15 residues. The germline V gene has CDR1 MGHRA and CDR2 YSYEKL. The CDR3 loop reads CASSQDRGENTEAFF. The CDR3 DNA follows: TGCGCCAGCAGCCAAGATCGGGGAGAGAACACTGAAGCTTTCTTT.

The V gene is TRBV5-6, the J gene TRBJ2-3; no clear D. Germline-derived CDR1 and CDR2 are SGHDT and YYEEEE. V gave up 2 bases and J gave up 2 bases, with 15 bases separating them. The CDR3 spans 16 residues. This chain's CDR3 is CASSLTPDVHTDTQYF. DNA for the CDR3: TGTGCCAGCAGCTTAACACCGGACGTACACACAGATACGCAGTATTTT.

This chain links TRBV10-3 with TRBJ2-1; no clear D gene. The CDR3 is made up of 15 amino acids. Per germline, CDR1 ENHRY and CDR2 SYGVKD. The V end was cut by 6 bases, the J end by 8 bases, with 20 bases between. The CDR3 loop reads CAIRTRLGNTDEQFF. The CDR3 region has the DNA TGTGCCATCAGGACCCGTCTGGGAAACACTGATGAGCAGTTCTTC.

This chain connects TRBV2 to TRBJ2-7, with D unclear. The CDR3 is made up of 11 amino acids. Germline V gives CDR1 SNHLY, CDR2 FYNNEI. The V end was cut by 8 bases, the J end by 3 bases, with 8 bases between. CDR3 in amino acids: CASADNYEQYF. The CDR3 DNA reads TGTGCCAGCGCCGATAACTACGAGCAGTACTTC.

The genes are TRBV6-6 and TRBJ1-1, with a weak D call TRBD1 (5 bases). Germline V gives CDR1 MNHNY, CDR2 SVGAGI (reference sequence). The CDR3 has 15 amino acids. Trimming removed 0 bases at V and 4 bases at J, with 12 bases between. The CDR3, as DNA: TGTGCCAGCAGTTACTCTAGGGGATCAGGCACTGAAGCTTTCTTT. Protein sequence: CASSYSRGSGTEAFF.

This clone occurred a few times. The CDR3 DNA reads TGCGCCAGCAGCTTGGAGACAGGGCTGGACTATGGCTACACCTTC. Amino acids: CASSLETGLDYGYTF. The V call is TRBV5-1, the J call TRBJ1-2; 7 nucleotides agree with TRBD1. The CDR3 covers 15 residues. Germline V gene lookup returns CDR1 SGHRS and CDR2 YFSETQ. J gave up 3 bases and V 0 bases, and 5 bases lay outside the gene matches.

V gene TRBV6-1 combines with J gene TRBJ1-5, with D hard to call. Germline V lookup: CDR1 MNHNS, CDR2 SASEGT. V lost 8 bases to trimming and J lost 0 bases, with 14 bases between them. CDR3 length: 15 amino acids. The CDR3 sequence is CASHLPPNSNQPQHF. CDR3 nucleotides: TGTGCCAGCCACCTACCTCCGAATAGCAATCAGCCCCAGCATTTT.

The chain joins TRBV7-2 to TRBJ2-3; D gene unclear. The CDR3 is 13 amino acids. Germline V gene data show CDR1 as SGHTA and CDR2 as FQGNSA. V was cut by 2 bases and J by 1 base, with 4 bases left in between. The CDR3 protein is CASSLIRTDTQYF. The CDR3 coding sequence is TGTGCCAGCAGCTTAATCCGCACAGATACGCAGTATTTT.

Only a few counts were recorded for this clone. The V gene is TRBV6-4, the J gene TRBJ1-2, with 8 nucleotides matching TRBD1. The ends lost 8 bases at V and 4 bases at J; junction bases unmatched: 9. Germline V gene sequence: CDR1 MRHNA, CDR2 SNTAGT. The CDR3 runs 14 residues. The CDR3 nucleotides are TGTGCCAGCTCGCCGACAGGGGACGCCTATGGCTACACCTTC. Translating gives CASSPTGDAYGYTF.

The chain links TRBV18 to TRBJ1-1; D gene ambiguous. The V gene's germline CDR1 is KGHSH and CDR2 LQKENI. V lost 1 base, J lost 0 bases, and 9 bases lay in between. The CDR3 loop spans 15 amino acids. The CDR3 sequence is CASSPRAEMNTEAFF. DNA for the CDR3: TGTGCCAGCTCACCACGTGCGGAGATGAACACTGAAGCTTTCTTT.

The chain links TRBV6-5 to TRBJ2-3, with TRBD1 matching over 7 bases. This CDR3 region has 15 residues. Germline assignment: CDR1 MNHEY and CDR2 SVGAGI. With 6 bases clipped from V and 0 bases from J, the junction kept 6 bases outside the gene matches. CDR3 nucleotides: TGTGCCAGCAGACAGGGACAGACTAGCACAGATACGCAGTATTTT. Encoded protein: CASRQGQTSTDTQYF.

In its sample, this clone was seen a few times. V and J are TRBV29-1 and TRBJ1-2; 7 bases are shared with TRBD1. The germline V gene encodes CDR1 SQVTM and CDR2 ANQGSEA. Losses at the gene ends were 4 bases for V and 9 bases for J; bases not matched to a gene: 8. This CDR3 has 12 residues. CDR3: CSVVVRDSSYTF. DNA for the CDR3: TGCAGCGTTGTGGTCAGGGACAGCAGCTACACCTTC.

This chain connects TRBV7-2 to TRBJ2-7; 9 bases match TRBD1. The trim removed 6 bases at V and 7 bases at J, leaving 10 bases unmatched. The CDR3 is 14 residues long. The germline V gene has CDR1 SGHTA and CDR2 FQGNSA. The CDR3: CASSLGTGITEQYF. CDR3 DNA sequence: TGTGCCAGCAGTCTGGGGACAGGGATTACGGAGCAGTACTTC.